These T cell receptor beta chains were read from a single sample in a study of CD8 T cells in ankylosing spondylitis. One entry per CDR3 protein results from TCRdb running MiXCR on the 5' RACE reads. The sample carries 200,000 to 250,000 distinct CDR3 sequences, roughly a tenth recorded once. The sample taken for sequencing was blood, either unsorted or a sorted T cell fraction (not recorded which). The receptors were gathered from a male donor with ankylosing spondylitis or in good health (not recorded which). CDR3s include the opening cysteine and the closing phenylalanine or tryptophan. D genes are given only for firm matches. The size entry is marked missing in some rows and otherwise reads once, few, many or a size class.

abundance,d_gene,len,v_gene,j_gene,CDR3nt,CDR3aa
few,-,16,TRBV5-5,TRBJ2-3,TGTGCCAGCAGCCTTTCCGGCGGGGCGAGCACAGATACGCAGTATTTT,CASSLSGGASTDTQYF
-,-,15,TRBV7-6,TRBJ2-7,TGTGCCAGCAGCTCGACCCGGGGACCCTCCTACGAGCAGTACTTC,CASSSTRGPSYEQYF
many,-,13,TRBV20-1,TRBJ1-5,TGCAGTGCCATAGACATTAGCAATCAGCCCCAGCATTTT,CSAIDISNQPQHF
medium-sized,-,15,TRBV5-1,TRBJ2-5,TGCGCCAGCAGCTTGATCGGGGGGCAGGAAGAGACCCAGTACTTC,CASSLIGGQEETQYF
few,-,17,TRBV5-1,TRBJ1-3,TGCGCCAGCAGCTTGCCCGGTTCCGGGACCTCTGGAAACACCATATATTTT,CASSLPGSGTSGNTIYF
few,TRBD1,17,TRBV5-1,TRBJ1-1,TGCGCCAGCAGCCCATACGGACAGGTCTTGGGGAACACTGAAGCTTTCTTT,CASSPYGQVLGNTEAFF
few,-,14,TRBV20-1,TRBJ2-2,TGCAGTGCTATGGGACTTTCCTACACCGGGGAGCTGTTTTTT,CSAMGLSYTGELFF
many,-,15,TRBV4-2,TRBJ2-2,TGTGCCAGCAGCCAAGATGTCGGCCCGACCGGGGAGCTGTTTTTT,CASSQDVGPTGELFF
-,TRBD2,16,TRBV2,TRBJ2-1,TGTGCCAGCAGTGAGACTAGCGGGGGAGCCTACAATGAGCAGTTCTTC,CASSETSGGAYNEQFF
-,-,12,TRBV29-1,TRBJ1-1,TGCAGCGTTGAGAGGGGGAGCACTGAAGCTTTCTTT,CSVERGSTEAFF
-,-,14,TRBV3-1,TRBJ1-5,TGTGCCAGCAGCCAAGGGTTAGGGGGACAGCCCCAGCATTTT,CASSQGLGGQPQHF
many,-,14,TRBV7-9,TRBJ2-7,TGTGCCAGCAGCTTACCAGGGGCTTGGTCGGAGCAGTACTTC,CASSLPGAWSEQYF
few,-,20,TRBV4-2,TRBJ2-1,TGTGCCAGCGCCTCATCAGAAAAGATCATAGCGGATCGGTCCTACAATGAGCAGTTCTTC,CASASSEKIIADRSYNEQFF
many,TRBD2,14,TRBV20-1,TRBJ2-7,TGCAGTGCCCATCTAAGCGGGGGCTTCTACGAGCAGTACTTC,CSAHLSGGFYEQYF
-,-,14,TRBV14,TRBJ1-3,TGTGCCAGCAGCCAAGATCTCCGTGGAAACACCATATATTTT,CASSQDLRGNTIYF
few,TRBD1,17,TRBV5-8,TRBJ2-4,TGTGCCAGCAGCTTGTGGACAGGGGAACGGGCCAAAAACATTCAGTACTTC,CASSLWTGERAKNIQYF
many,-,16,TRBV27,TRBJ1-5,TGTGCCAGCAGCGGGATCTCCGGGACTGGCAATCAGCCCCAGCATTTT,CASSGISGTGNQPQHF
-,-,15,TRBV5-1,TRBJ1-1,TGCGCCAGCAAACTCCAGGATCTCAGGGACACTGAAGCTTTCTTT,CASKLQDLRDTEAFF
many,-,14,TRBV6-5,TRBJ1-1,TGTGCCAGCAGTTACTCTGGGGCGAACACTGAAGCTTTCTTT,CASSYSGANTEAFF
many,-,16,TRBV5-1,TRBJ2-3,TGCGCCAGCAGCTTGGAGGGCAGATCTAGCACAGATACGCAGTATTTT,CASSLEGRSSTDTQYF
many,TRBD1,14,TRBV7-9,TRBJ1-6,TGTGCCAGCAGCTTAGGAGGACAGGCTTCACCCCTCCACTTT,CASSLGGQASPLHF
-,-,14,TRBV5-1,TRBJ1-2,TGCGCCAGCAGCTTGGAACAGGCTATCTATGGCTACACCTTC,CASSLEQAIYGYTF
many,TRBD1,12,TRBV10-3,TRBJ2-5,TGTGCCATCAGTCAGGGGGCAGAGACCCAGTACTTC,CAISQGAETQYF
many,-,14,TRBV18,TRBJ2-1,TGTGCCAGCTCACCATTGAAAGGGGGCAATGAGCAGTTCTTC,CASSPLKGGNEQFF
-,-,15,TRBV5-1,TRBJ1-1,TGCGCCAGCACAACCACCCCCGGGGGAACGGTTGAAGCTTTCTTT,CASTTTPGGTVEAFF
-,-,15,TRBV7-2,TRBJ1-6,TGTGCCAGCAGCTTATGGGGAGCGGGGCAGTCACCCCTCCACTTT,CASSLWGAGQSPLHF
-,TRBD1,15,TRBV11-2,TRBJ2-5,TGTGCCAGCAGCTCCGGGACAGGGGTCCAAGAGACCCAGTACTTC,CASSSGTGVQETQYF
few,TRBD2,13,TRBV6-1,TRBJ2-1,TGTGCCAGCACTGGTTGGCGGGGGGGCCCAATGTTCTTC,CASTGWRGGPMFF
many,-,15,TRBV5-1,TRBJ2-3,TGCGCCAGCAGCAACGGGGGGCCCAGCATAACTACGCAGTATTTT,CASSNGGPSITTQYF
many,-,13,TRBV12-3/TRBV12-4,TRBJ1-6,TGTGCCAGCAGTTTCGGGGAGGGTTCACCCCTCCACTTT,CASSFGEGSPLHF
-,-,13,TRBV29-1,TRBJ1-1,TGCAGCGTTGACCCGGACGGGGACACTGAAGCTTTCTTT,CSVDPDGDTEAFF
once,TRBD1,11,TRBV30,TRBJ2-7,TGTGCCGCACGGGACAGGGCCGAGCAGTACTTC,CAARDRAEQYF
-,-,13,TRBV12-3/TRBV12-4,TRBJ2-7,TGTGCCAGCAGTCAAGGACCCGCTCCCCTCCAGTACTTC,CASSQGPAPLQYF
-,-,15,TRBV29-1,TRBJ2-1,TGCAGCGGCACCTCAAACGGGGGCGGGTACAATGAGCAGTTCTTC,CSGTSNGGGYNEQFF
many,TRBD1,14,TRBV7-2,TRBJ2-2,TGTGCCAGCAGCCTGGGGCAGGGGGTTAGTGGGCTGTTTTTT,CASSLGQGVSGLFF
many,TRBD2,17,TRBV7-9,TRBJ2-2,TGTGCCAGCAGCCCGGGCGGGACTAGCTTATGGTCCGGGGAGCTGTTTTTT,CASSPGGTSLWSGELFF
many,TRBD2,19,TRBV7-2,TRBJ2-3,TGTGCCAGCAGCAGAGCGAGGGGTACGCTAGCGGGGGGGCCCGATACGCAGTATTTT,CASSRARGTLAGGPDTQYF
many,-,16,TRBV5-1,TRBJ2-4,TGCGCCAGCAGCTTGGAGGGTGGGCTGACATCAAACATTCAGTACTTC,CASSLEGGLTSNIQYF
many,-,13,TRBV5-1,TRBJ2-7,TGCGCCAGCAGCACCGGGACAACCTACGAGCAGTACTTC,CASSTGTTYEQYF
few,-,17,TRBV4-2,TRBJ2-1,TGTGCCAGCAGCCGAAAAGGGGGCGGGGTAACCTACAATGAGCAGTTCTTC,CASSRKGGGVTYNEQFF
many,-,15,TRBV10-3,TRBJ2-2,TGTGCCATCAGCTCCGTCGGGGATGACACCGGGGAGCTGTTTTTT,CAISSVGDDTGELFF
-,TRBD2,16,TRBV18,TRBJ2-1,TGTGCCAGCTCACCTAAAGCGGGGGGGCCAACCAATGAGCAGTTCTTC,CASSPKAGGPTNEQFF
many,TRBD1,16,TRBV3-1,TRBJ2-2,TGTGCCAGCAGCCAAGATCCCGACAGGGTTACCGGGGAGCTGTTTTTT,CASSQDPDRVTGELFF
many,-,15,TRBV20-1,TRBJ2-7,TGCAGTGCTAGAGATTGGGGACTGCTCTCCTACGAGCAGTACTTC,CSARDWGLLSYEQYF
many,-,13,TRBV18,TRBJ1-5,TGTGCCAGCTCACCGATCGAGAATCAGCCCCAGCATTTT,CASSPIENQPQHF
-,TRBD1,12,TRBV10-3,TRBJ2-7,TGTGCCATCGAGGGACAGGGACACGAGCAGAACTTC,CAIEGQGHEQNF
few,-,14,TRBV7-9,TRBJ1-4,TGTGCCAGCAGCGCCATCGGAATTTACGAAAAACTGTTTTTT,CASSAIGIYEKLFF
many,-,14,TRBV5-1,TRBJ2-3,TGCGCCAGCAGCTTGGCGGGTCGAACAGATACGCAGTATTTT,CASSLAGRTDTQYF
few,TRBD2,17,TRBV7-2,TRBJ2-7,TGTGCCAGCAGCTTAATTAGCGGGGCGCAACTTGCCTACGAGCAGTACTTC,CASSLISGAQLAYEQYF
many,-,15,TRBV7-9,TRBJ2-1,TGTGCCAGCAGCTTAAACGGGAAGAGAGGAAATGAGCAGTTCTTC,CASSLNGKRGNEQFF
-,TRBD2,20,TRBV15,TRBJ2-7,TGTGCCACCAGCAGAGATGTCGACTACGAGGGGCTAGCGGGGGTCTACGAGCAGTACTTC,CATSRDVDYEGLAGVYEQYF
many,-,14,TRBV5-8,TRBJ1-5,TGTGCCAGCGGGAGGGTTCGCTCCAATCAGCCCCAGCATTTT,CASGRVRSNQPQHF
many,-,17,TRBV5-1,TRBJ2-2,TGCGCCAGCAGCCCCGAATTGACTAGGGCGAGTACCGGGGAGCTGTTTTTT,CASSPELTRASTGELFF